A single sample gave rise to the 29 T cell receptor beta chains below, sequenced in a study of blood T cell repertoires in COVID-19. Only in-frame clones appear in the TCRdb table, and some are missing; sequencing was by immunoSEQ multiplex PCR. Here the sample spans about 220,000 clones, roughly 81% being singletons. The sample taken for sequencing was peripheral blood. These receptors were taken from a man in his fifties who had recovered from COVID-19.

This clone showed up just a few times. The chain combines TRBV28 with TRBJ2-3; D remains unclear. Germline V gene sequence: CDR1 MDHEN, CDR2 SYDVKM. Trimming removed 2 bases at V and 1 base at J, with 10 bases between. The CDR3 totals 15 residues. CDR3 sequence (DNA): TGTGCCAGCAGTTTAGCGGCGACGGGCACAGATACGCAGTATTTT. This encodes CASSLAATGTDTQYF. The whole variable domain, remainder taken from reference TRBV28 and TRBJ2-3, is DVKVTQSSRYLVKRTGEKVFLECVQDMDHENMFWYRQDPGLGLRLIYFSYDVKMKEKGDIPEGYSVSREKKERFSLILESASTNQTSMYLCASSLAATGTDTQYFGPGTRLTVL.

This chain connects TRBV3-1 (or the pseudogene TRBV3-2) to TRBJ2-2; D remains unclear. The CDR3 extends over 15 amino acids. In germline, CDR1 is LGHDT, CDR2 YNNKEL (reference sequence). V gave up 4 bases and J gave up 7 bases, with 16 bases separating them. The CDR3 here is CASSPQRRPSGELFF. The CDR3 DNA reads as TGTGCCAGCAGCCCCCAAAGGCGGCCTAGCGGGGAGCTGTTTTTT.

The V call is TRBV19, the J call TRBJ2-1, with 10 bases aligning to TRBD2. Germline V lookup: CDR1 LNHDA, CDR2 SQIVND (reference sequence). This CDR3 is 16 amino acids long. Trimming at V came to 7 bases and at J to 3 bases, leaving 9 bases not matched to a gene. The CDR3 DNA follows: TGTGCCAGTAAGTCTAGCGGGAGTCTATACTACAATGAGCAGTTCTTC. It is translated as CASKSSGSLYYNEQFF.

Here the CDR3 reads CASVSGTGINEQFF. The CDR3 nucleotides read TGCGCCAGCGTGTCAGGGACAGGGATCAATGAGCAGTTCTTC. The chain combines TRBV5-1 with TRBJ2-1; 9 bases map to TRBD1. Losses at the gene ends were 7 bases for V and 6 bases for J; bases not matched to a gene: 8. Germline assignment: CDR1 SGHRS and CDR2 YFSETQ. The CDR3 consists of 14 residues. The full variable domain, with the rest looked up from reference TRBV5-1 and TRBJ2-1, is KAGVTQTPRYLIKTRGQQVTLSCSPISGHRSVSWYQQTPGQGLQFLFEYFSETQRNKGNFPGRFSGRQFSNSRSEMNVSTLELGDSALYLCASVSGTGINEQFFGPGTRLTVL.

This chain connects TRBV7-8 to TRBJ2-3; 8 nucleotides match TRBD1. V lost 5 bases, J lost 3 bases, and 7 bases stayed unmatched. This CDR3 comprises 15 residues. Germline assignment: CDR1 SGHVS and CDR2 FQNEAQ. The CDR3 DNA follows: TGTGCCAGCAGCCCCCCGGGACAGGTGACAGATACGCAGTATTTT. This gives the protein CASSPPGQVTDTQYF.

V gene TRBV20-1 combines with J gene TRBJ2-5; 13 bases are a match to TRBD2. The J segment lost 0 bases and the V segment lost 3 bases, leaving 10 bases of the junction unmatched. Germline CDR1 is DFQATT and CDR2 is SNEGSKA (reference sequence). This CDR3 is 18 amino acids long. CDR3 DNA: TGCAGTGCTAGTTCTCAAAGGACTAGCGGGAGCTACCAAGAGACCCAGTACTTC. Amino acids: CSASSQRTSGSYQETQYF.

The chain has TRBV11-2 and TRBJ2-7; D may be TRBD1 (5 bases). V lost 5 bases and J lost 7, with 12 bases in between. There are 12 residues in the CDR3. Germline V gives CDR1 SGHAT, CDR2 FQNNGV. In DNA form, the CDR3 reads TGTGCCAGCAGCCTCGCGGCAGGGGAGCAGTACTTC. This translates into CASSLAAGEQYF.

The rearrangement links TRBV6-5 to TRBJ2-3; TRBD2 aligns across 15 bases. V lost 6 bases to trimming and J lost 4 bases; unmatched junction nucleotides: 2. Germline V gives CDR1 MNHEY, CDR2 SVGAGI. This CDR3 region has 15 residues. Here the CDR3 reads CASSWTSGRADTQYF. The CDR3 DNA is TGTGCCAGCAGCTGGACTAGCGGGAGGGCAGATACGCAGTATTTT.

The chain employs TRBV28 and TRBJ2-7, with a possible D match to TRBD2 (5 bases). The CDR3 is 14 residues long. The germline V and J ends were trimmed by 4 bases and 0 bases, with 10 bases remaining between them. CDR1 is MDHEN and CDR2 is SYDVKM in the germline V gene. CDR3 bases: TGTGCCAGCAGTTCCCCTGGGAGCTCCTACGAGCAGTACTTC. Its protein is CASSSPGSSYEQYF.

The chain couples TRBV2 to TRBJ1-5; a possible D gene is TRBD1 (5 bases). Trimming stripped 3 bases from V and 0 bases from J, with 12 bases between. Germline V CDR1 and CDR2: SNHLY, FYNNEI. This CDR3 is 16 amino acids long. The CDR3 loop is CASSDGHLYSNQPQHF. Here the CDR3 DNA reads TGTGCCAGCAGTGATGGACACCTTTATAGCAATCAGCCCCAGCATTTT.

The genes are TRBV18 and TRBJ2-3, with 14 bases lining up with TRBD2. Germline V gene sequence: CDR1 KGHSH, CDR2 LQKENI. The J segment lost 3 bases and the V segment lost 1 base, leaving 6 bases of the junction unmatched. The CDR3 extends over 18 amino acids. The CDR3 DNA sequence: TGTGCCAGCTCACCACTAGGGACTAGCGGGAGTTGGACAGATACGCAGTATTTT. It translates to CASSPLGTSGSWTDTQYF.

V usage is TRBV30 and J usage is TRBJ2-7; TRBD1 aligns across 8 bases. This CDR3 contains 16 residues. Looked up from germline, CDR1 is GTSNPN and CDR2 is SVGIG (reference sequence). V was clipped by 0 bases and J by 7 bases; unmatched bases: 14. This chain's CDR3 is CAWSVRWQGARLEQYF. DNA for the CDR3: TGTGCCTGGAGTGTACGGTGGCAGGGGGCTCGTTTGGAGCAGTACTTC.

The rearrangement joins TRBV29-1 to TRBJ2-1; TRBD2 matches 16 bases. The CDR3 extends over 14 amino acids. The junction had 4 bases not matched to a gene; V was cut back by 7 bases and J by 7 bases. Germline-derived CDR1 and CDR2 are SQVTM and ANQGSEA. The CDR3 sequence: CSALGLAGGNEQFF. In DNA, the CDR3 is TGCAGCGCACTGGGACTAGCGGGAGGGAATGAGCAGTTCTTC.

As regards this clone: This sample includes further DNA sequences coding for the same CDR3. The CDR3 coding sequence is TGTGCCAGCTCACCACTAGCGGGAGGGCCAGATACGCAGTATTTT. Amino acids: CASSPLAGGPDTQYF. V and J are TRBV18 and TRBJ2-3, with TRBD2 matching 11 bases. Germline CDR1 KGHSH, CDR2 LQKENI. CDR3 length: 15 amino acids. The ends lost 1 base at V and 4 bases at J; junction bases unmatched: 1. Drawing the rest from reference TRBV18 and TRBJ2-3, the complete variable domain is NAGVMQNPRHLVRRRGQEARLRCSPMKGHSHVYWYRQLPEEGLKFMVYLQKENIIDESGMPKERFSAEFPKEGPSILRIQQVVRGDSAAYFCASSPLAGGPDTQYFGPGTRLTVL.

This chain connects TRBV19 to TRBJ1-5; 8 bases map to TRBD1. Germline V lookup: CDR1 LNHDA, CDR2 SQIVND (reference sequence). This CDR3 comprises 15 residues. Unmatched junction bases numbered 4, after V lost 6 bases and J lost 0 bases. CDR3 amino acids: CASRADRASNQPQHF. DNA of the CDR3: TGTGCCAGTAGGGCGGACAGGGCTAGCAATCAGCCCCAGCATTTT.

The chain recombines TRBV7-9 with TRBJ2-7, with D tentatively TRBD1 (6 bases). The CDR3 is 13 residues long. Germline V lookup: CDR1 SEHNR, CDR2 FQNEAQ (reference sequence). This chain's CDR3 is CAITTGSFHEQYF. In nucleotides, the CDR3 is TGTGCAATCACGACAGGATCGTTCCACGAGCAGTACTTC.

CDR3 in DNA: TGTGCCAGCAGCAATGCTCCCTTTAGCGGGAACTACGAGCAGTACTTC. Translated, it gives CASSNAPFSGNYEQYF. The V gene is TRBV21-1, the J gene TRBJ2-7; the DNA was not used to check the table's D call, TRBD2. TRBV21-1 is annotated as a pseudogene. The CDR3 extends over 16 amino acids.

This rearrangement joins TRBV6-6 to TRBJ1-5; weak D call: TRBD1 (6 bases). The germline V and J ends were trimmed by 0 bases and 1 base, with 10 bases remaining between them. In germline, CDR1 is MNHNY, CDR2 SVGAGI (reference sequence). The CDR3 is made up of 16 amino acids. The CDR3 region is CASSYSKGGSNQPQHF. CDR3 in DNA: TGTGCCAGCAGTTACTCGAAAGGGGGAAGCAATCAGCCCCAGCATTTT.

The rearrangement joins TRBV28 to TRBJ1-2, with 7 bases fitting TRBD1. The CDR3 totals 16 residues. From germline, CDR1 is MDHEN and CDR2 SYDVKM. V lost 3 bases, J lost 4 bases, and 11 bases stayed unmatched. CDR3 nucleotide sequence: TGTGCCAGCAGTTTTATCGTCAGCCGGGACAGCTATGGCTACACCTTC. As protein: CASSFIVSRDSYGYTF.

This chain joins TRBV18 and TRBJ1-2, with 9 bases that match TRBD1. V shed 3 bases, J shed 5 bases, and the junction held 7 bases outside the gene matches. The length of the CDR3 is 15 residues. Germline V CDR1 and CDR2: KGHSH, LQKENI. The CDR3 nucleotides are TGTGCCAGCTCACCGTCGGACAGGGGAGGATATGGCTACACCTTC. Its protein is CASSPSDRGGYGYTF. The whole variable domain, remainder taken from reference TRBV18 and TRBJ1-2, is NAGVMQNPRHLVRRRGQEARLRCSPMKGHSHVYWYRQLPEEGLKFMVYLQKENIIDESGMPKERFSAEFPKEGPSILRIQQVVRGDSAAYFCASSPSDRGGYGYTFGSGTRLTVV.

The CDR3 region is CASGGTGYTDTQYF. Here the CDR3 DNA reads TGTGCCAGCGGCGGGACAGGATACACAGATACGCAGTATTTT. The chain joins TRBV2 to TRBJ2-3; 8 bases are shared with TRBD1. CDR1 is SNHLY, CDR2 FYNNEI, per germline. CDR3 size: 14 residues. V shed 8 bases, J shed 2 bases, and the junction held 6 bases outside the gene matches.

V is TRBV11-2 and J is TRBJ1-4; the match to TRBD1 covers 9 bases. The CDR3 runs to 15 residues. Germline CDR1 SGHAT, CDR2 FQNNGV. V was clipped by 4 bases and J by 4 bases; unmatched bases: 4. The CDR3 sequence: CASSSPDRGNEKLFF. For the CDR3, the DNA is TGTGCCAGCAGCTCTCCGGACAGGGGTAATGAAAAACTGTTTTTT.

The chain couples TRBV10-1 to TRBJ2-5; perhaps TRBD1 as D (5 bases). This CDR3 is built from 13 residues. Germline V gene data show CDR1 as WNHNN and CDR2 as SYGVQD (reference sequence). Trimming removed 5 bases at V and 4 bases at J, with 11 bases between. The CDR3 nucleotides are TGCGCCAGCAGTAAGGGGTTCCGAGAGACCCAGTACTTC. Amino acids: CASSKGFRETQYF.

This CDR3 is CASSLPDRTEQFF. The CDR3 DNA reads TGTGCCAGCAGTTTGCCCGACAGAACCGAGCAGTTCTTC. This chain connects TRBV28 to TRBJ2-1; the D gene is possibly TRBD1 (5 bases). Between the trimmed V and J ends, which lost 3 bases and 10 bases, there was a span of 13 bases. Germline lookup yields CDR1 MDHEN and CDR2 SYDVKM. The CDR3 spans 13 residues.

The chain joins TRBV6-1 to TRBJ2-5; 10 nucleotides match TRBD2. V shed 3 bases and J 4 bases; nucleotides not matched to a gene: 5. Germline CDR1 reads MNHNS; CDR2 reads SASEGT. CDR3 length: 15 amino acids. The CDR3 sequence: CASSEQLAGSETQYF. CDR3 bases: TGTGCCAGCAGTGAGCAACTAGCGGGATCAGAGACCCAGTACTTC.

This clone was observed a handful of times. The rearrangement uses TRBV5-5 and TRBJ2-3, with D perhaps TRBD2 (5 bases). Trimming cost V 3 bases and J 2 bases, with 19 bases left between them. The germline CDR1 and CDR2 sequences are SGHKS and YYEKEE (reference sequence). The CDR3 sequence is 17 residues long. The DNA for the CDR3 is TGTGCCAGCAGCTCCCCCCCCTATGAGCGGCCCACAGATACGCAGTATTTT. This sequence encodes CASSSPPYERPTDTQYF.

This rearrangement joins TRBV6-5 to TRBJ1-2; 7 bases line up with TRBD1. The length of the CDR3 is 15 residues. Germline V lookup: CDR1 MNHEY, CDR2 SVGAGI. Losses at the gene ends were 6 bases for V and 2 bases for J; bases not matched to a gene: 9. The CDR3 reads CASRPQGVMNYGYTF. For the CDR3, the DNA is TGTGCCAGCAGACCGCAGGGGGTGATGAACTATGGCTACACCTTC.

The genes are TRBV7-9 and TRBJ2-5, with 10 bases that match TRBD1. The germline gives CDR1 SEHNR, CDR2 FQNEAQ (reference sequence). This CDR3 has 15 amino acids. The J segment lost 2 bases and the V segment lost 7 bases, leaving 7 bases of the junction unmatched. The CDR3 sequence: CASTLRDRGQETQYF. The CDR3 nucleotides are TGTGCCAGCACCCTGAGGGACAGGGGACAAGAGACCCAGTACTTC.

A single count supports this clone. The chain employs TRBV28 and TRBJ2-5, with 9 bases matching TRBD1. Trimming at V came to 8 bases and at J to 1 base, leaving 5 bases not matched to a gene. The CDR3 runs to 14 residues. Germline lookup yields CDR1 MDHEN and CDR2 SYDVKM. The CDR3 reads CASRQGGSQETQYF. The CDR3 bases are TGTGCCAGCCGACAGGGGGGATCCCAAGAGACCCAGTACTTC. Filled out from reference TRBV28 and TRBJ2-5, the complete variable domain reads DVKVTQSSRYLVKRTGEKVFLECVQDMDHENMFWYRQDPGLGLRLIYFSYDVKMKEKGDIPEGYSVSREKKERFSLILESASTNQTSMYLCASRQGGSQETQYFGPGTRLLVL.